This TCR beta chain was captured in a study of siplizumab effects on memory and regulatory T cells. The ends lost 6 bases at V and 2 bases at J; junction bases unmatched: 3. The germline V gene has CDR1 MNHNY and CDR2 SVGAGI (reference sequence). CDR3 length equals 13 residues. TCR templates, some 10^5 per sample, were assayed. Clones were sequenced by immunoSEQ multiplex PCR, and TCRdb holds only the in-frame ones, with some missing. Counted here are tens of thousands of clones, about 87% occurring once; the ten biggest clones make up about 1.4%. The receptor was isolated from a human donor in good health. Sequences were obtained from Tregs sorted from blood. This chain uses TRBV6-6 with TRBJ1-2; 7 nucleotides match TRBD1. CDR3 in amino acids: CASRATGNYGYTF. The CDR3, as DNA: TGTGCCAGCAGGGCGACAGGGAACTATGGCTACACCTTC.